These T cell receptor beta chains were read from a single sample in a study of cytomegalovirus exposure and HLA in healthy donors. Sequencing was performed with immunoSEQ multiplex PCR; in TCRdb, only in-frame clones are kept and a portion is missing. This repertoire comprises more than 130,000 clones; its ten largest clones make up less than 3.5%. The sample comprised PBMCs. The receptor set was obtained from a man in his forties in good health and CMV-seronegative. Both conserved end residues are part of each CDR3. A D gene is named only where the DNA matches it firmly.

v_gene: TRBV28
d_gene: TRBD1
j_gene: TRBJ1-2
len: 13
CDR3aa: CASTGTGRNGYTF
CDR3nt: TGTGCCAGCACCGGGACAGGGAGAAATGGCTACACCTTC

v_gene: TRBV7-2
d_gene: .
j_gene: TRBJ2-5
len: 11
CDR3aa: CASSLLETQYF
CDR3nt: TGTGCCAGCAGCTTACTGGAGACCCAGTACTTC

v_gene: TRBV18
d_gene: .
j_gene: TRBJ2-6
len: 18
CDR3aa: CASSPGVGEGSGANVLTF
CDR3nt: TGTGCCAGCTCACCAGGCGTAGGGGAAGGGTCTGGGGCCAACGTCCTGACTTTC

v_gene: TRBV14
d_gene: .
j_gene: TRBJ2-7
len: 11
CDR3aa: CASSQVYEQYF
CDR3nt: TGTGCCAGCAGCCAAGTCTACGAGCAGTACTTC

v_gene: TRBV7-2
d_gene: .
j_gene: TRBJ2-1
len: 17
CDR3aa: CASSFKTKSGTYNEQFF
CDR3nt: TGTGCCAGCAGCTTTAAGACGAAGTCAGGCACCTACAATGAGCAGTTCTTC

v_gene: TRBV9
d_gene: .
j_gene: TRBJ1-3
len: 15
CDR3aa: CASSVVAGSGNTIYF
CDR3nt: TGTGCCAGCAGCGTAGTAGCGGGCTCTGGAAACACCATATATTTT

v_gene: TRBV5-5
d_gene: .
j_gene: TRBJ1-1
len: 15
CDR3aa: CASSWGGTEGTEAFF
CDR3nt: TGTGCCAGCAGCTGGGGAGGGACGGAGGGCACTGAAGCTTTCTTT

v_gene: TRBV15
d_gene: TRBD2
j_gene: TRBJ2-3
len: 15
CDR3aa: CATSRERGGTDTQYF
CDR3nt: TGTGCCACCAGCAGAGAGCGGGGGGGCACAGATACGCAGTATTTT

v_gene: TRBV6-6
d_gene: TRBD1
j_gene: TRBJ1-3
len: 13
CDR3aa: CASSDRELNTIYF
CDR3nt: TGTGCCAGTAGTGACAGGGAATTAAACACCATATATTTT

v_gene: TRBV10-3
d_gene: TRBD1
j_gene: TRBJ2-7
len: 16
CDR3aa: CAISVGGQGGWDEQYF
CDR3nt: TGTGCCATCAGTGTAGGGGGACAGGGCGGGTGGGACGAGCAGTACTTC

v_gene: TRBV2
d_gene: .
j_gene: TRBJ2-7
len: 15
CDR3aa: CASSEARRVTHEQYF
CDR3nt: TGTGCCAGCAGTGAAGCGCGGAGGGTGACTCACGAGCAGTACTTC

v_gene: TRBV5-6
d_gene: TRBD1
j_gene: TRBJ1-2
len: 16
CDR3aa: CASSRGTGGPYYGYTF
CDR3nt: TGTGCCAGCAGCCGGGGGACAGGCGGACCCTACTATGGCTACACCTTC

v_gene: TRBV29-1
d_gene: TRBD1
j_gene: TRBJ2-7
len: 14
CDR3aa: CGAKGTADSYEQYF
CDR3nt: TGCGGCGCCAAGGGGACAGCCGACTCCTACGAGCAGTACTTC

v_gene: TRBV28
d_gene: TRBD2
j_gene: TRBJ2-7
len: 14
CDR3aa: CASSGGRGGYEQYF
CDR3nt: TGTGCCAGCAGTGGGGGGAGGGGTGGGTACGAGCAGTACTTC

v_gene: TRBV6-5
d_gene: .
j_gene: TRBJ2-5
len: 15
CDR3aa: CASSSWGQMIETQYF
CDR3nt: TGTGCCAGCAGTTCGTGGGGGCAAATGATTGAGACCCAGTACTTC

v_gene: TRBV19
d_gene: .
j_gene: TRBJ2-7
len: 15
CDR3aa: CASSIAGESSYEQYF
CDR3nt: TGTGCCAGTAGTATAGCCGGGGAATCATCCTACGAGCAGTACTTC

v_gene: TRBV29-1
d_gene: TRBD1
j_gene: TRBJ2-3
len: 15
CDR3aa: CSVAGQEFSTDTQYF
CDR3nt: TGCAGCGTTGCGGGACAGGAATTTAGCACAGATACGCAGTATTTT

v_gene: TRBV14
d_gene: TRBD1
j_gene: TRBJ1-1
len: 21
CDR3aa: CASSPLSGTWTGNTMNTEAFF
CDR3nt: TGTGCCAGCAGCCCGCTCTCTGGAACCTGGACAGGGAATACCATGAACACTGAAGCTTTCTTT

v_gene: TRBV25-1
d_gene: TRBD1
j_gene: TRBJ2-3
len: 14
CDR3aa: CASSAGQGADTQYF
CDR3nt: TGTGCCAGCAGTGCGGGACAGGGAGCAGATACGCAGTATTTT

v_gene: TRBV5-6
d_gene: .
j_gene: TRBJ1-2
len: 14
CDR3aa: CASSPDRRTYGYTF
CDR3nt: TGTGCCAGCAGCCCGGACAGAAGGACTTATGGCTACACCTTC

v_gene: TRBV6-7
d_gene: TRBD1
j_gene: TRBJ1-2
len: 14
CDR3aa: CASSSDRGNYGYTF
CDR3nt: TGTGCCAGCAGTTCGGACAGGGGTAACTATGGCTACACCTTC

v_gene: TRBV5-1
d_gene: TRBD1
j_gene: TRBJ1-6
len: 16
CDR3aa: CASSLQQGASNSPLHF
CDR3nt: TGCGCCAGCAGCTTACAACAGGGGGCAAGCAATTCACCCCTCCACTTT

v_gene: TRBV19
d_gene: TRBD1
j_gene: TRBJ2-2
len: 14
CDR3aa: CATGQGFSTGELFF
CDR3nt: TGTGCCACCGGACAGGGCTTCAGCACCGGGGAGCTGTTTTTT

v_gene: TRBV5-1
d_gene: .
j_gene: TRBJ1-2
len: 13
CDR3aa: CASSTGHSYGYTF
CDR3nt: TGCGCCAGCAGCACTGGACACTCCTATGGCTACACCTTC

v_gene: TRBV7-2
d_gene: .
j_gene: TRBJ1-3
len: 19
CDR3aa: CASSHPRGAVILSGNTIYF
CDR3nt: TGTGCCAGCAGCCACCCCCGCGGGGCCGTCATACTCTCTGGAAACACCATATATTTT

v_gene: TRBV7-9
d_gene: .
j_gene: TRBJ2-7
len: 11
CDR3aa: CTSSSTGEQYF
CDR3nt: TGTACCAGCAGCTCTACGGGGGAGCAGTACTTC

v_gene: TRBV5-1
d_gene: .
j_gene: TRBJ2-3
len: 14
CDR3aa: CASSNTGTPDTQYF
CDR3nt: TGCGCCAGCAGTAATACAGGGACCCCAGATACGCAGTATTTT

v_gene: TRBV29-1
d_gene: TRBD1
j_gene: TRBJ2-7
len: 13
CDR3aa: CSVEDGTAYEQYF
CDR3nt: TGCAGCGTTGAAGATGGGACAGCCTACGAGCAGTACTTC

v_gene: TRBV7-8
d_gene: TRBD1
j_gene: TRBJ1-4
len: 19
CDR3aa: CASSLDRTGGGTTNEKLFF
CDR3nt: TGTGCCAGCAGCTTAGACCGGACAGGGGGAGGGACAACTAATGAAAAACTGTTTTTT

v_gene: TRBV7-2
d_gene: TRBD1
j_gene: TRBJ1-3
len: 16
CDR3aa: CASSQQGYVSGNTIYF
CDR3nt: TGTGCCAGCAGCCAACAGGGGTACGTCTCTGGAAACACCATATATTTT

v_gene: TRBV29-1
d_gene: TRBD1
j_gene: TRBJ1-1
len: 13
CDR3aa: CSVGQGGGTEAFF
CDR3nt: TGCAGCGTTGGGCAAGGGGGCGGCACTGAAGCTTTCTTT

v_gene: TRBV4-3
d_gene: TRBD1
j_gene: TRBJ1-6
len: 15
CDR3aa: CASSRLTGADSPLHF
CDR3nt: TGCGCCAGCAGCCGATTGACAGGGGCAGATTCACCCCTCCACTTT

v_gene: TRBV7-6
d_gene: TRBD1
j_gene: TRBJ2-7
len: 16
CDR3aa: CASSLGAGTANYEQYF
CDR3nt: TGTGCCAGCAGCTTAGGCGCCGGGACAGCTAACTACGAGCAGTACTTC

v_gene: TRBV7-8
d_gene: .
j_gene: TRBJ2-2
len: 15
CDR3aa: CASSLIATNTGELFF
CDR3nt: TGTGCCAGCAGCTTAATAGCCACGAACACCGGGGAGCTGTTTTTT

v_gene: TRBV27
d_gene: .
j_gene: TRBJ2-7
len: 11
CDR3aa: CASSPAYEQYF
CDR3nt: TGTGCCAGCAGTCCCGCCTACGAGCAGTACTTC

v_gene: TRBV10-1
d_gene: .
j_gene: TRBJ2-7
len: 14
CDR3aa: CASSEDWGTYEQYF
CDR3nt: TGCGCCAGTTCTGAGGACTGGGGAACCTACGAGCAGTACTTC

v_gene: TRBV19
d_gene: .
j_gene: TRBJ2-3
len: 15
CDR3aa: CASSMWGGRSDTQYF
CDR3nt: TGTGCCAGTAGTATGTGGGGGGGCCGGTCAGATACGCAGTATTTT

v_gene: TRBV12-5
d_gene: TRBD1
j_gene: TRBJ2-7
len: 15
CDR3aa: CASGTGTGNSYEQYF
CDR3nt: TGTGCTAGTGGGACCGGGACAGGGAACTCCTACGAGCAGTACTTC

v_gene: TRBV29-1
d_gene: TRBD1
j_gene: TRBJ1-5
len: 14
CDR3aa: CSVEEPTGGKPQHF
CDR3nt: TGCAGCGTTGAAGAACCGACAGGGGGCAAGCCCCAGCATTTT

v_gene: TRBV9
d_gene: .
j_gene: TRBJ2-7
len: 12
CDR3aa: CASSVGEYEQYF
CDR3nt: TGTGCCAGCAGCGTAGGGGAGTACGAGCAGTACTTC

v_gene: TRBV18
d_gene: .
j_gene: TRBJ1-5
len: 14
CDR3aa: CASSPGEGYQPQHF
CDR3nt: TGTGCCAGCTCACCCGGGGAGGGGTATCAGCCCCAGCATTTT

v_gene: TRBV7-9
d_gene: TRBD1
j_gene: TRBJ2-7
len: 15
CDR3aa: CASSLDGTGGYEQYF
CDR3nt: TGTGCCAGCAGCCTAGACGGGACAGGGGGCTACGAGCAGTACTTC

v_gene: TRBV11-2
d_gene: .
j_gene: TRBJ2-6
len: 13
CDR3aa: CASKLSGANVLTF
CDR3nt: TGTGCCAGCAAATTATCTGGGGCCAACGTCCTGACTTTC

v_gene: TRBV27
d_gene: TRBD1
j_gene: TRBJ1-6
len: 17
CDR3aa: CASSSVTGAHYNSPLHF
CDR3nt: TGTGCCAGCAGTTCCGTGACAGGGGCGCATTATAATTCACCCCTCCACTTT

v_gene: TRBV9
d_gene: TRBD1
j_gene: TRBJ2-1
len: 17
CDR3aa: CASSGGDRFFTYNEQFF
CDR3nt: TGTGCCAGCAGCGGAGGGGACAGGTTTTTCACCTACAATGAGCAGTTCTTC

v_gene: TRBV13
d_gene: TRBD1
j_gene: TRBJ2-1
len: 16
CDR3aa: CASSGRTGELGNEQFF
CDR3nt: TGTGCCAGCAGCGGCAGGACAGGGGAGCTTGGCAATGAGCAGTTCTTC

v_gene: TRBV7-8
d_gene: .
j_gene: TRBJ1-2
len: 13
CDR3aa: CASSQEEENPGTF
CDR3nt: TGTGCCAGCAGCCAAGAAGAGGAGAACCCGGGCACCTTC

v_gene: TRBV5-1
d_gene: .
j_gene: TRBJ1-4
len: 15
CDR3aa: CASSPAGSRDEKLFF
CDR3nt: TGCGCCAGCAGCCCCGCCGGGTCTCGGGATGAAAAACTGTTTTTT

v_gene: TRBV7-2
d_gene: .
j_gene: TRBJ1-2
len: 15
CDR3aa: CASSLEAGPREGYTF
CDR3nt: TGTGCCAGCAGCTTAGAGGCCGGGCCTAGGGAGGGCTACACCTTC

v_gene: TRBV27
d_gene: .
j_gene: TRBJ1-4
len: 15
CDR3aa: CASSPRQLTNEKLFF
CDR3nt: TGTGCCAGCAGTCCCCGACAGCTAACTAATGAAAAACTGTTTTTT

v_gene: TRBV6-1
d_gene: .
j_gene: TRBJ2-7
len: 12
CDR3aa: CASSAGLSEQYF
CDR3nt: TGTGCCAGCAGTGCAGGACTGAGCGAGCAGTACTTC

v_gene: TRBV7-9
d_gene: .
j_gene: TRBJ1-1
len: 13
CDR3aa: CASSFTSNTEAFF
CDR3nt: TGTGCCAGCAGCTTTACTTCGAACACTGAAGCTTTCTTT